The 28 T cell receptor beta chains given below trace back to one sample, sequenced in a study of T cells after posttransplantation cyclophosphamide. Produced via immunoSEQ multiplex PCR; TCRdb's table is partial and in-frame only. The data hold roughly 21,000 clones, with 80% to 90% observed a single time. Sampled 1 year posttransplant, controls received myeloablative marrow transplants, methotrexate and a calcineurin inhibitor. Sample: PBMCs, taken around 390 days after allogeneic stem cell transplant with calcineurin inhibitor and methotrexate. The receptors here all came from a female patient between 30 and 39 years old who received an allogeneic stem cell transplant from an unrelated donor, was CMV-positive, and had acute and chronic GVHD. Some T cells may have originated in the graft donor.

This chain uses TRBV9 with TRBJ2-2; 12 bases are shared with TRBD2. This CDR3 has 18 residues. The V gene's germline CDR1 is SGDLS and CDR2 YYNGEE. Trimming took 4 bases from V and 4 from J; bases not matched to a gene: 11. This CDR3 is CASSRLAGGPTGTGELFF. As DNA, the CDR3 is TGTGCCAGCAGCAGGCTAGCGGGAGGGCCTACTGGCACCGGGGAGCTGTTTTTT.

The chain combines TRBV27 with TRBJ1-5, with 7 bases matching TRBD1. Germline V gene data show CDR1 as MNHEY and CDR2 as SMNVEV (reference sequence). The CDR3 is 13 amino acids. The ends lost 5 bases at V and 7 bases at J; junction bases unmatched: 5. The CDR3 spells CASSPGDRQPQHF. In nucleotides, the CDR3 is TGTGCCAGCAGTCCGGGGGACAGACAGCCCCAGCATTTT.

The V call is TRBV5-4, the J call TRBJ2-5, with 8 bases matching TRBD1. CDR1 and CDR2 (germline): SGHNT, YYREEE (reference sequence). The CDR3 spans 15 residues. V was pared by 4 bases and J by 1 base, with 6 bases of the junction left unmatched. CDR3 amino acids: CASSSPDRVQETQYF. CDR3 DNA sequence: TGTGCCAGCAGCAGCCCGGACAGGGTCCAAGAGACCCAGTACTTC.

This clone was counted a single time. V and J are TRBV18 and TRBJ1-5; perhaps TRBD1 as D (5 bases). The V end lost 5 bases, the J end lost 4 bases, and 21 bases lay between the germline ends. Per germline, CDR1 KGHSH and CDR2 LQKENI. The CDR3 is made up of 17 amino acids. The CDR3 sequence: CASSSVTGGVGNQPQHF. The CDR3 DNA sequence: TGTGCCAGCTCATCCGTAACCGGGGGAGTTGGGAATCAGCCCCAGCATTTT.

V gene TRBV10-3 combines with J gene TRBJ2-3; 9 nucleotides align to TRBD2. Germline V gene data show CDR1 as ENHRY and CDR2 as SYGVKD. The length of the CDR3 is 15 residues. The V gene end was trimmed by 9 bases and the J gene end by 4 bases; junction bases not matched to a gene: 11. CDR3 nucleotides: TGTGCCATTCGATTAGCGGGAGTAGGTGCAGATACGCAGTATTTT. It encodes CAIRLAGVGADTQYF.

CDR3: CASSPPRGTGSPLHF. The CDR3, as DNA: TGTGCCAGCTCACCACCCCGTGGTACAGGGTCACCCCTCCACTTT. The chain carries TRBV18 and TRBJ1-6, with a tentative D call TRBD1 (6 bases). In germline, CDR1 is KGHSH, CDR2 LQKENI. CDR3 length equals 15 residues. With 0 bases removed from V and 10 bases from J, the gap between germline ends came to 13 bases.

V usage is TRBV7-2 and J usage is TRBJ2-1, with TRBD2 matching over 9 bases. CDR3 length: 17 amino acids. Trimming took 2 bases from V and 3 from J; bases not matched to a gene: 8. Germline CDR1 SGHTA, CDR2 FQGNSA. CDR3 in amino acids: CASSLMSLAGLYNEQFF. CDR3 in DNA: TGTGCCAGCAGCTTAATGTCGCTAGCGGGACTCTACAATGAGCAGTTCTTC.

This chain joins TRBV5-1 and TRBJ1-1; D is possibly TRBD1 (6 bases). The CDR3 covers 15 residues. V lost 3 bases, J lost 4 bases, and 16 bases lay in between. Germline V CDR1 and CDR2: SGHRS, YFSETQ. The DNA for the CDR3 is TGCGCCAGCAGCTCCGCACAGGGAGGGTCCACTGAAGCTTTCTTT. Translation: CASSSAQGGSTEAFF.

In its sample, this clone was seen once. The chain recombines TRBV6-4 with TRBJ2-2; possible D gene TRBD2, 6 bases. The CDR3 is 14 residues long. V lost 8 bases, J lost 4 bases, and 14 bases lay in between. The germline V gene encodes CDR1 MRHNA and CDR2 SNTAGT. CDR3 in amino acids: CASRLDGSTGELFF. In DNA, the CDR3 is TGTGCCAGCCGACTAGACGGGAGCACCGGGGAGCTGTTTTTT.

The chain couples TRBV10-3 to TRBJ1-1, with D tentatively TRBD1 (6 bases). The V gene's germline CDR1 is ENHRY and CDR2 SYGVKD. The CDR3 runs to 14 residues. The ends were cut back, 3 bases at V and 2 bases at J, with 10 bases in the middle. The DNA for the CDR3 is TGTGCCATCAGTGAAGCAGGGGCTAACACTGAAGCTTTCTTT. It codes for CAISEAGANTEAFF.

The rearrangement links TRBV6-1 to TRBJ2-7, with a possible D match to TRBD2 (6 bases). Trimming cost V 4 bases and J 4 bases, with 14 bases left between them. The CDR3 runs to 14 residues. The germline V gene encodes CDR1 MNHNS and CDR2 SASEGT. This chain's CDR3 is CASSVLLAEYEQYF. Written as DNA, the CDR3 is TGTGCCAGCAGTGTCTTACTAGCAGAGTACGAGCAGTACTTC.

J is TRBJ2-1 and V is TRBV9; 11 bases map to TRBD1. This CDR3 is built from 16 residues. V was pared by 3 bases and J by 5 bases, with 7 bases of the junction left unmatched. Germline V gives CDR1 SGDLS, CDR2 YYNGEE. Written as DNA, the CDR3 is TGTGCCAGCAGCGCCCGAGGACAGGGGGCTCACAATGAGCAGTTCTTC. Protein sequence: CASSARGQGAHNEQFF.

As DNA, the CDR3 is TGTGCCAGCAGCGCCTCAGCGGCGTCGGCCGGGGAGCTGTTTTTT. Its protein is CASSASAASAGELFF. The J gene is TRBJ2-2, the V gene TRBV7-3; the D gene is possibly TRBD2 (5 bases). The CDR3 is 15 residues long. Per the germline V gene, CDR1 is SGHTA and CDR2 is FQGTGA. The V gene lost 5 bases and the J gene lost 6 bases, with 16 bases spanning the gap.

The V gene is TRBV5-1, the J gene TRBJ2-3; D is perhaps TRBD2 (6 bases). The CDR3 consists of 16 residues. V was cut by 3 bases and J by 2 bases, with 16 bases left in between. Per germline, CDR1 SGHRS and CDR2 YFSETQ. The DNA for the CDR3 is TGCGCCAGCAGCTCCCGTAGCGGAGAAGACACAGATACGCAGTATTTT. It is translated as CASSSRSGEDTDTQYF.

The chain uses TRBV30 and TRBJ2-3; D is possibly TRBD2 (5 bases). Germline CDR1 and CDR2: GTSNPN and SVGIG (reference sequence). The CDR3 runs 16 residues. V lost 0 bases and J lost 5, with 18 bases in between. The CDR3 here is CAWSVLRGSGVDTQYF. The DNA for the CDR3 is TGTGCCTGGAGTGTACTTCGTGGGAGCGGAGTAGATACGCAGTATTTT.

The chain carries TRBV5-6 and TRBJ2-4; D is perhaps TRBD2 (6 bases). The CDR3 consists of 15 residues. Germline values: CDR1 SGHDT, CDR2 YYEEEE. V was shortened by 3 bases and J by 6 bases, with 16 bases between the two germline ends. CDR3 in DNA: TGTGCCAGCAGCTCCCTCAGCGGGTCGCGAAACATTCAGTACTTC. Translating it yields CASSSLSGSRNIQYF.

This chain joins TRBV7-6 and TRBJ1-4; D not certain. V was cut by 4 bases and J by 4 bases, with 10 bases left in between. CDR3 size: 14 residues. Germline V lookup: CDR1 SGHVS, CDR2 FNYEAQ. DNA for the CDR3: TGTGCCAGCAGCTCTGGGCTCCGTAATGAAAAACTGTTTTTT. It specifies CASSSGLRNEKLFF.

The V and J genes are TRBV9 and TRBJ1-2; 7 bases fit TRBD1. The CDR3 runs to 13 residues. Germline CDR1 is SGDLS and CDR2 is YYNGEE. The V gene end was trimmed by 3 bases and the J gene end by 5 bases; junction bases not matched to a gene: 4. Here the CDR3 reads CASSASTGYGYTF. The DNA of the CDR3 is TGTGCCAGCAGCGCCTCGACAGGGTATGGCTACACCTTC.

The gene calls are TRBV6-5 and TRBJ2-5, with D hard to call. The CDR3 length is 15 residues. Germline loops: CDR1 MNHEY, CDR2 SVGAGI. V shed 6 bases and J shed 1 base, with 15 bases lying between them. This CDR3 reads CASREQLGSQETQYF. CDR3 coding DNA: TGTGCCAGCAGGGAACAGTTGGGTTCCCAAGAGACCCAGTACTTC.

The CDR3 protein is CASSLSAGGATYEQYF. The CDR3 DNA reads as TGTGCCAGCAGCCTTAGCGCGGGAGGGGCGACCTACGAGCAGTACTTC. The J gene is TRBJ2-5, the V gene TRBV11-3, with 9 bases that match TRBD2. TRBJ2-7 matches the DNA end more closely, so the J call is doubtful. CDR1 SGHNT and CDR2 YENEEA come from the germline V gene. The CDR3 contains 16 residues.

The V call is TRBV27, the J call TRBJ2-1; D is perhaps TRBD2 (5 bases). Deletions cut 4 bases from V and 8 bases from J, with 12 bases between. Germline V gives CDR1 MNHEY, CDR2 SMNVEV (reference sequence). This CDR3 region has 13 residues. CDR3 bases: TGTGCCAGCAGTTCCCGCGCCGGGGATGAGCAGTTCTTC. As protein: CASSSRAGDEQFF.

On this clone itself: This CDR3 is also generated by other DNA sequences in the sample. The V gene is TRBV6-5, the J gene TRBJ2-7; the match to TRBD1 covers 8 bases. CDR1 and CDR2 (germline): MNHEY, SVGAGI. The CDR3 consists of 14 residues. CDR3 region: CASPPTGESYEQYV. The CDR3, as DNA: TGCGCCAGCCCCCCGACAGGGGAGAGCTACGAGCAGTACGTC.

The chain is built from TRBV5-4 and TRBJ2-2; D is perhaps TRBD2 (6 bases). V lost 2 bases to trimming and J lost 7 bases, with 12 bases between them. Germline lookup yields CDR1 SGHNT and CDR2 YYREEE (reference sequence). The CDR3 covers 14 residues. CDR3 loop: CASSFAGKGGELFF. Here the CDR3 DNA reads TGTGCCAGCAGCTTTGCGGGGAAAGGCGGGGAGCTGTTTTTT.

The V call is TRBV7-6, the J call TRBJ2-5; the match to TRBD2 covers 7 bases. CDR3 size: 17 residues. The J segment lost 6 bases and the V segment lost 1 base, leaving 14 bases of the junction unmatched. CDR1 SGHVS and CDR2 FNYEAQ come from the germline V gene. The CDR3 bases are TGTGCCAGCAGCTTAGGTTCTAGCGGAGGTGGGCGAAAGACCCAGTACTTC. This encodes CASSLGSSGGGRKTQYF.

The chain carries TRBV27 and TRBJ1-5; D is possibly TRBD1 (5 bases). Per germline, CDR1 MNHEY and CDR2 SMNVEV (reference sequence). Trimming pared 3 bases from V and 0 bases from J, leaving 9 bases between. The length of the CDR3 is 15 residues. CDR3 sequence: CASSLEGASNQPQHF. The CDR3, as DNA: TGTGCCAGCAGTTTGGAAGGGGCTAGCAATCAGCCCCAGCATTTT.

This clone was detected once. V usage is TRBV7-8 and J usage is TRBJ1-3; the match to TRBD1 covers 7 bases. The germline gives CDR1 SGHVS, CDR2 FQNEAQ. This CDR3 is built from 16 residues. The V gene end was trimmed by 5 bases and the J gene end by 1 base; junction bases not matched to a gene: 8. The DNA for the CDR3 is TGTGCCAGCAGCCCTCGGACAGGAGAGTCTGGAAACACCATATATTTT. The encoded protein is CASSPRTGESGNTIYF.

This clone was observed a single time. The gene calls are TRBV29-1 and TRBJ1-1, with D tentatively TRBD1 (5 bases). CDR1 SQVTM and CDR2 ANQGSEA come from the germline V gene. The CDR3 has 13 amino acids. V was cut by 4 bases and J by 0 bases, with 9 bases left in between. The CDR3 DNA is TGCAGCGTTGGTCGGGGGATGAACACTGAAGCTTTCTTT. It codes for CSVGRGMNTEAFF.

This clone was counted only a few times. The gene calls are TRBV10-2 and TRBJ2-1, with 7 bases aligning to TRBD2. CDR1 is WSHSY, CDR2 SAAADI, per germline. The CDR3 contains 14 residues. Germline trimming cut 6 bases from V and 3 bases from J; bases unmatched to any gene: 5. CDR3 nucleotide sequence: TGCGCCAGCAGCCCCCGGGACTACTACAATGAGCAGTTCTTC. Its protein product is CASSPRDYYNEQFF.